This TCR beta chain was captured in a study of human T cells and chemical hapten exposure. Trimming at V came to 5 bases and at J to 7 bases, leaving 6 bases not matched to a gene. The CDR3 totals 13 residues. Germline CDR1 MNHEY, CDR2 SMNVEV (reference sequence). Time point reported: patch test 3, about 24 weeks after DPC sensitization. Specified treatment: therapeutic diphenylcyclopropenone sensitization with weekly scalp DPC. The total RNA was obtained from whole blood that was not fractionated. This clonotype has a handful of counts. The library gave individual cDNA molecules unique molecular identifiers. TCRdb re-derived calls from the RACE reads in MiXCR, one entry per CDR3 protein. The table records roughly 40,000 distinct CDR3 sequences, roughly 13% of them present only once.

The clonotype originates from a woman aged 40 to 50 with alopecia areata. Some clones in this sample may be carry-over from other donors' samples. The sequences come from whole blood, collected in connection with sensitization to the hapten diphenylcyclopropenone (DPC). V is TRBV27 and J is TRBJ2-7; TRBD1 agrees at 9 bases. The CDR3 sequence: CASSLTGGGEQYF. CDR3 bases: TGTGCCAGCAGTCTAACAGGGGGCGGGGAGCAGTACTTC.